This is a list of T cell receptor beta chains from one sample in a study of blood T cell repertoires in COVID-19. Produced via immunoSEQ multiplex PCR; TCRdb's table is partial and in-frame only. The sample holds more than 350,000 clones, about 88% seen once. Sequencing used PBMCs or T cells enriched from blood (not recorded which). These receptors were taken from a woman aged 18-29 years who had been exposed to COVID-19. The CDR3 runs from the conserved cysteine through the conserved F or W. The order of the fields is clone size, D gene, V gene, J gene, CDR3 DNA, CDR3 protein. D genes are given only for firm matches. Some rows mark clone size as missing; the rest say once, few, many or name a class of expanded clone.

.	.	TRBV7-8	TRBJ2-7	TGTGCCAGCAGCACTCGAGCAGGCGCTTACGAGCAGTACTTC	CASSTRAGAYEQYF
.	TRBD1	TRBV28	TRBJ1-2	TGTGCCAGCAGTTTCTTCCCGGGACAGGCACGAGGTGGCTACACCTTC	CASSFFPGQARGGYTF
once	.	TRBV21-1	TRBJ2-3	TGTGCCAGCCGACGGACACAAGCAGATACGCAGTATTTT	CASRRTQADTQYF
.	.	TRBV18	TRBJ1-5	TGTGCCAGCTCACCCGGGCAGGGTAGCAATCAGCCCCAGCATTTT	CASSPGQGSNQPQHF
.	.	TRBV9	TRBJ2-3	TGTGCCAGCAGCGTAGAGGGATATAGCGGTTCCCCATTGTATACGCAGTATTTT	CASSVEGYSGSPLYTQYF
.	.	TRBV20-1	TRBJ2-3	TGCAGTGCCACAAGCACAGATACGCAGTATTTT	CSATSTDTQYF
.	TRBD2	TRBV5-1	TRBJ2-7	TGCGCCAGCAGCATAGCGGGAGAGGGCTACGAGCAGTACTTC	CASSIAGEGYEQYF
.	TRBD1	TRBV5-1	TRBJ1-4	TGCGCCAGCAGCGGGAGTGACAGGGAGGAGGGCAATGAAAAACTGTTTTTT	CASSGSDREEGNEKLFF
few	TRBD2	TRBV19	TRBJ2-3	TGTGCCAGTGAACGGAAAGGCGGGAGTCTCCCAGATACGCAGTATTTT	CASERKGGSLPDTQYF
.	.	TRBV30	TRBJ1-5	TGTGCCTGGAGACAGGGTGGAAATCAGCCCCAGCATTTT	CAWRQGGNQPQHF
.	.	TRBV6-5	TRBJ2-3	TGTGCCAGCAGTTTTCTAGCGTCCCTTAGCACAGATACGCAGTATTTT	CASSFLASLSTDTQYF
.	.	TRBV11-2	TRBJ1-2	TGTGCCAGCAGCTTAATCTCAGGGCAGGACTATGGCTACACCTTC	CASSLISGQDYGYTF
.	.	TRBV5-6	TRBJ1-6	TGTGCCAGCAGCTTGGCAGGTAATTCACCCCTCCACTTT	CASSLAGNSPLHF
.	.	TRBV18	TRBJ1-4	TGTGCCAGCTCTCCAACTGCGGGGAGTGCTAATGAAAAACTGTTTTTT	CASSPTAGSANEKLFF
.	.	TRBV30	TRBJ1-4	TGTGCCTGGAGTGCCGGGTCAACTAATGAAAAACTGTTTTTT	CAWSAGSTNEKLFF
.	TRBD1	TRBV29-1	TRBJ2-7	TGCAGCGCCCGGAGAGGACAGGGGTACGAGCAGTACTTC	CSARRGQGYEQYF
once	TRBD2	TRBV11-1	TRBJ2-7	TGTGCCAGCAGCTTTTCTAGCGGGAGCTACGAGCAGTACTTC	CASSFSSGSYEQYF
few	TRBD1	TRBV30	TRBJ1-2	TGTGCCTGGAAACGCAGGGGGCCCGACTACACCTTC	CAWKRRGPDYTF
.	.	TRBV5-4	TRBJ1-1	TGTGCCAGCAGCTCCCCTGGGGTAGGGGGTATGATAGACACTGAAGCTTTCTTT	CASSSPGVGGMIDTEAFF
.	.	TRBV28	TRBJ2-3	TGTGCCAGCAGTGCCGACATCTACACAGATACGCAGTATTTT	CASSADIYTDTQYF
.	TRBD1	TRBV13	TRBJ2-1	TGTGCCAGCAGCTTAGGCCAGGGGGATGAGCAGTTCTTC	CASSLGQGDEQFF
.	TRBD2	TRBV7-2	TRBJ2-1	TGTGCCAGCAGCTTGGCCAGCGGGATTAAATACAATGAGCAGTTCTTC	CASSLASGIKYNEQFF
.	TRBD2	TRBV28	TRBJ2-3	TGTGCCAGCATTGGGCGGGGGGGCACCTATACGCAGTATTTT	CASIGRGGTYTQYF
.	.	TRBV5-6	TRBJ2-5	TGTGCCAGCAGCTTGGCCAGGGGGGTTCAAGAGACCCAGTACTTC	CASSLARGVQETQYF
.	.	TRBV7-9	TRBJ2-7	TGTGCCAGCAGCTACCTCGGGGACGAGCAGTACTTC	CASSYLGDEQYF
few	.	TRBV9	TRBJ2-7	TGTGCCAGCAGCCTGCACTCGTCCTCCTACGAGCAGTACTTC	CASSLHSSSYEQYF
.	.	TRBV28	TRBJ1-4	TGTGCCAGCAGTCCAGACCGGGATACTAATGAAAAACTGTTTTTT	CASSPDRDTNEKLFF
.	.	TRBV7-6	TRBJ1-1	TGTGCCAGCAGCTTAACGGGGGAGACTGAAGCTTTCTTT	CASSLTGETEAFF
few	TRBD2	TRBV3-1/TRBV3-2	TRBJ2-1	TGTGCCAGCAGCCAAGATCCTAGCGGGACTTACAATGAGCAGTTCTTC	CASSQDPSGTYNEQFF
.	TRBD2	TRBV9	TRBJ2-5	TGTGCCAGCAGCGTAGTAGCGGGGGGGCGGTTAGGAGAGACCCAGTACTTC	CASSVVAGGRLGETQYF
.	.	TRBV2	TRBJ1-3	TGTGCCAGCCGTCTTGAGGCCAGCTCTGGAAACACCATATATTTT	CASRLEASSGNTIYF
.	.	TRBV21-1	TRBJ2-2	TGTGCCAGCAGCAGGACCGGGACAGTAAACACCGGGGAGCTGTTTTTT	CASSRTGTVNTGELFF
once	.	TRBV5-1	TRBJ2-5	TGCGCCAGCAGCTTGGGCGGGACCGGAGGCCAAGAGACCCAGTACTTC	CASSLGGTGGQETQYF